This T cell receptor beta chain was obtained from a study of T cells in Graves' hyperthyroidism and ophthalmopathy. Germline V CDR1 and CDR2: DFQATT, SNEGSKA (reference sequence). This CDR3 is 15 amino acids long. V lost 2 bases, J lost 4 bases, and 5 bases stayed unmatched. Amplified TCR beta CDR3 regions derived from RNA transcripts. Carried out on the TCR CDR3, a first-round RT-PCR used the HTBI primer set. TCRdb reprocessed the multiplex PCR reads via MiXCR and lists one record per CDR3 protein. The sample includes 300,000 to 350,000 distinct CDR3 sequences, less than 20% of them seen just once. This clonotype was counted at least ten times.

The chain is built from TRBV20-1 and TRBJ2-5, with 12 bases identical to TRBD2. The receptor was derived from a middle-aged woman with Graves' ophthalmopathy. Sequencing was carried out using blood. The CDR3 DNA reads TGCAGTGCTAGAAAGACTAGCGGGAGTACAGAGACCCAGTACTTC. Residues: CSARKTSGSTETQYF.